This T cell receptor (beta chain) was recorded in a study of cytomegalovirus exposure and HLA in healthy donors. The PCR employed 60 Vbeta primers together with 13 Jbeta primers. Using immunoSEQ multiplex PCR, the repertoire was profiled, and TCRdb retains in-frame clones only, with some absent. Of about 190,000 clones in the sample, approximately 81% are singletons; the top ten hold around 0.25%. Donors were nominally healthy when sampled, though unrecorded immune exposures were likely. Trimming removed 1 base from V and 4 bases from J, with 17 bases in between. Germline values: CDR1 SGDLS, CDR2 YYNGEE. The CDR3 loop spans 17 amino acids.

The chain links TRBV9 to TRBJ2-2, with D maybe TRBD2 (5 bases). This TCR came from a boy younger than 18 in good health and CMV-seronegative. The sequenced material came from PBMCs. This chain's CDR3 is CASSVNPGMLATGELFF. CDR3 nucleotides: TGTGCCAGCAGCGTAAACCCCGGGATGTTAGCCACCGGGGAGCTGTTTTTT.